This T cell receptor beta chain came from a study of Graves' ophthalmopathy and Graves' hyperthyroidism. Germline V gives CDR1 LNHDA, CDR2 SQIVND (reference sequence). The CDR3 runs to 14 residues. Points on this clonotype: The target antigen is unknown. One junction end disagrees with the germline gene, perhaps due to a read error.

Diagnosis used clinical symptoms, serum thyroxine, TRAb, thyroid ultrasound and orbital computed tomography. CDR3 regions of TCR beta were amplified from RNA transcripts. An opening RT-PCR round employed HTBI primers and preceded a second-round multiplex PCR. TCRdb used MiXCR to reprocess the multiplex PCR reads, holding one entry per CDR3 protein. The repertoire holds about 500,000 distinct CDR3 sequences, with approximately 37% as singletons. Findings and limits, study-wide: Most clonotypes expanded in thyroid above 0.001 frequency were present in blood too.

The chain has TRBV19 and TRBJ1-1; 9 bases agree with TRBD1. The specimen sequenced was peripheral blood or thyroid tissue (not recorded which). The TCR originated in an adult man with Graves' hyperthyroidism. CDR3 loop: CASNPGQGVLGASF. For the CDR3, the DNA is TGTGCCAGTAATCCGGGACAGGGCGTTCTAGGAGCTTCCTTT. Using reference TRBV19 and TRBJ1-1 for the parts outside the CDR3, the full variable domain is DGGITQSPKYLFRKEGQNVTLSCEQNLNHDAMYWYRQDPGQGLRLIYYSQIVNDFQKGDIAEGYSVSREKKESFPLTVTSAQKNPTAFYLCASNPGQGVLGASFGQGTRLTVV.